Below, one T cell receptor (beta chain) is given with its context. Before being chosen for sequencing, patients had shown CD8+CD57+ cell expansion by flow cytometry. Template material for TCR beta VDJ and CDR3 profiling consisted of genomic DNA. TCRdb called the reads again in MiXCR, with one record for every CDR3 protein. The sample holds 450,000 to 600,000 distinct CDR3 sequences, approximately 33% seen once. This sample is part of a study of CD8+CD57+ T cells in acquired aplastic anemia. Study-level background: Sorted cells (CD4+ and CD8+) yielded DNA amounts that averaged approximately 3 ug.

This CDR3 has 15 amino acids. Per the germline V gene, CDR1 is DFQATT and CDR2 is SNEGSKA (reference sequence). Trimming removed 5 bases from V and 6 bases from J; junction bases left unmatched: 8. The chain is built from TRBV20-1 and TRBJ1-4, with 11 nucleotides matching TRBD1. The sequenced sample was sorted CD4+, CD8+, or CD8+CD57+ T cells (not recorded which) from PBMCs. This sequence was found in a human donor with aplastic anemia. The CDR3 sequence is CSARPRGQGDEKLFF. For the CDR3, the DNA is TGCAGTGCTCGCCCCCGGGGACAGGGGGATGAAAAACTGTTTTTT.